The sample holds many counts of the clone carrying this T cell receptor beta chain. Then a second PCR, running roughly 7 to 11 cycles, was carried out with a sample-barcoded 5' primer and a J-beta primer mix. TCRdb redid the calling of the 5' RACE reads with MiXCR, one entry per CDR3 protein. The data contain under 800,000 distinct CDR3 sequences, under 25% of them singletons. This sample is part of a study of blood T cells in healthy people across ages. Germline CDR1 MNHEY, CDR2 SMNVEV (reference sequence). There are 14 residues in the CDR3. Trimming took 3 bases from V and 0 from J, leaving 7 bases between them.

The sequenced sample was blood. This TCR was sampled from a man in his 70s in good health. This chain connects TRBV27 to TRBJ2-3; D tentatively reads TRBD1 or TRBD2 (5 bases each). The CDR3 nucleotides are TGTGCCAGCAGTTTTGGGGGTAGCACAGATACGCAGTATTTT. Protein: CASSFGGSTDTQYF.